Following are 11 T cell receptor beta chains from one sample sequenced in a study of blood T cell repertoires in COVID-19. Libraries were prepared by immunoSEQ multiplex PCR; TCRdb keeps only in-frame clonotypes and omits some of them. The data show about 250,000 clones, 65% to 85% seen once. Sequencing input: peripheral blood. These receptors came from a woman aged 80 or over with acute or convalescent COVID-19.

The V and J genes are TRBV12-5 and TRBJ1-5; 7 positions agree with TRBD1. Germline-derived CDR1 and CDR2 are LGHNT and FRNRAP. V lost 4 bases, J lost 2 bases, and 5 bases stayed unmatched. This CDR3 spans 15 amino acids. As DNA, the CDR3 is TGTGCTAGTGGTTCCCGACAGGGAGGCAATCAGCCCCAGCATTTT. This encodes CASGSRQGGNQPQHF.

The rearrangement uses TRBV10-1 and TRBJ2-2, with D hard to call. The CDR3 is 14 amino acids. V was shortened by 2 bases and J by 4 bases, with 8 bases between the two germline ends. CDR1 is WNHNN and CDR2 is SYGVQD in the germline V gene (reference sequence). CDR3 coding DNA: TGCGCCAGCAGTGAGGGGTCGGGCACCGGGGAGCTGTTTTTT. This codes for CASSEGSGTGELFF.

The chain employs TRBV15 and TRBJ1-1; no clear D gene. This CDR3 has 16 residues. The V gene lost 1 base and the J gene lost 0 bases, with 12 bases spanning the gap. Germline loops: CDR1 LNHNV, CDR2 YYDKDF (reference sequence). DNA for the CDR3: TGTGCCACCAGCAGAGCGCCATTGGGCATGAACACTGAAGCTTTCTTT. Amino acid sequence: CATSRAPLGMNTEAFF.

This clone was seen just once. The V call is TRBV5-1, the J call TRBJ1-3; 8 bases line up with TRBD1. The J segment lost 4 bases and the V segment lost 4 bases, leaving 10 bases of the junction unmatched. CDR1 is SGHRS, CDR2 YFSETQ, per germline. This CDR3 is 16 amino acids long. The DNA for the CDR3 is TGCGCCAGCAGCCCGGCCGCGGACAGGGTGGGAAACACCATATATTTT. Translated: CASSPAADRVGNTIYF.

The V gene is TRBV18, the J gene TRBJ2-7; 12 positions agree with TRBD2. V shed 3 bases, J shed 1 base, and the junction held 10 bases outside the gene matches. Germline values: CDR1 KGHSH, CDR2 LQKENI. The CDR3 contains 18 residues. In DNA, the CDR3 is TGTGCCAGCTCACCGAGACTAGCGGGAGACCCTTTATCCTACGAGCAGTACTTC. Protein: CASSPRLAGDPLSYEQYF.

CDR3 protein: CASSLVPAGGNTEAFF. CDR3 coding DNA: TGTGCCAGCAGCTTAGTGCCGGCAGGGGGGAACACTGAAGCTTTCTTT. The gene calls are TRBV7-9 and TRBJ1-1, with 7 positions matching TRBD1. Germline V lookup: CDR1 SEHNR, CDR2 FQNEAQ (reference sequence). The CDR3 totals 16 residues. V trimming: 1 base; J trimming: 1 base; junction bases outside the gene matches: 6.

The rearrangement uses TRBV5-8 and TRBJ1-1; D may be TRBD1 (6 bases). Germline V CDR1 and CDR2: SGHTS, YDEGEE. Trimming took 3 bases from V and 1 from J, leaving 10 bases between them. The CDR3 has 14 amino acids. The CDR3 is CASSWTDRNTEAFF. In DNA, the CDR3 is TGTGCCAGCAGCTGGACAGACCGGAACACTGAAGCTTTCTTT. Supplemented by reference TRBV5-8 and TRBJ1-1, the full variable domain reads EAGVTQSPTHLIKTRGQQATLRCSPISGHTSVYWYQQALGLGLQFLLWYDEGEERNRGNFPPRFSGRQFPNYSSELNVNALELEDSALYLCASSWTDRNTEAFFGQGTRLTVV.

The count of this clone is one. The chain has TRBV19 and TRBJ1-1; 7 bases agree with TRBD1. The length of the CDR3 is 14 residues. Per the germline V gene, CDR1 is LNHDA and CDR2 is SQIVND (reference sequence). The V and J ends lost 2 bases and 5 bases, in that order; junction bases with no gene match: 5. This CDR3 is CASSIRAGGTEAFF. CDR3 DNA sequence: TGTGCCAGTAGTATAAGGGCAGGGGGAACTGAAGCTTTCTTT.

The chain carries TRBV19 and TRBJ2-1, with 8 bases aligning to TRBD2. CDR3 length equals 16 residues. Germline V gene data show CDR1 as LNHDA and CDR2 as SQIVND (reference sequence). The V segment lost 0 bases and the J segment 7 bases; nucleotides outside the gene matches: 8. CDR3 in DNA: TGTGCCAGTAGTATAGAATTAGCGGGGTCGTGGAATGAGCAGTTCTTC. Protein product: CASSIELAGSWNEQFF.

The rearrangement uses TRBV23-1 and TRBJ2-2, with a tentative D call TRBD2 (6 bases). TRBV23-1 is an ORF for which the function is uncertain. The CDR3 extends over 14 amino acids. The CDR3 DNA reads TGCGATTGGAGGAGGGGAGGATTGGCCGGGGAGCTGTTTTTT. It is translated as CDWRRGGLAGELFF.

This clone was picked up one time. This chain's CDR3 is CASSQGTSGRAYNEQFF. The CDR3 DNA is TGTGCCAGCAGCCAAGGGACTAGCGGGAGGGCCTACAATGAGCAGTTCTTC. The chain couples TRBV4-2 to TRBJ2-1, with TRBD2 matching over 15 bases. The CDR3 is made up of 17 amino acids. Trimming cost V 1 base and J 2 bases; bases outside gene matches: 0. Germline V CDR1 and CDR2: LGHNA, YNFKEQ.